This T cell receptor beta chain was sequenced during a study of control samples from healthy donors and cancer patients. Only in-frame clones appear in the TCRdb table, and some are missing; sequencing was by immunoSEQ multiplex PCR. In the table there are about 89,000 clones, approximately 89% of which are singletons. The CDR3 extends over 15 amino acids. Trimming stripped 2 bases from V and 2 bases from J, with 15 bases between. The germline gives CDR1 GTSNPN, CDR2 SVGIG (reference sequence). The chain is built from TRBV30 and TRBJ2-5; D remains unclear. The receptor comes from a young man in good health. Input material: blood. The CDR3 sequence is CAWSSRWVDQETQYF. The CDR3 coding sequence is TGTGCCTGGAGTTCCCGGTGGGTCGATCAAGAGACCCAGTACTTC.